The 29 T cell receptor beta chains in this list originate from one sample, sequenced in a study of T cell clones after liver transplantation. Profiling relied on immunoSEQ multiplex PCR, and the TCRdb table lists in-frame clones only, not all of them. The table records about 6,200 clones, about 80% of them present only once. The source was CD8+ T cells from blood, collected approximately 3.5 years after liver transplant. The receptors derive from a human patient who received a liver transplant. The T cells may partly be graft donor cells.

To note about this clone: Other nucleotide sequences from this sample produce the same CDR3. This chain links TRBV7-9 with TRBJ1-2; D unclear. This CDR3 region has 14 residues. The germline CDR1 and CDR2 sequences are SEHNR and FQNEAQ (reference sequence). Trimming removed 2 bases from V and 3 bases from J, with 10 bases in between. For the CDR3, the DNA is TGTGCCAGCAGCTTAATCCCCCGGGACTATGGCTACACCTTC. It codes for CASSLIPRDYGYTF.

This clone is a singleton in its sample. The rearrangement joins TRBV9 to TRBJ2-6; 10 nucleotides align to TRBD1. V was clipped by 3 bases and J by 4 bases; unmatched bases: 16. Germline V lookup: CDR1 SGDLS, CDR2 YYNGEE. The CDR3 runs to 20 residues. CDR3 region: CASSARTLGQGSSGANVLTF. The CDR3 DNA sequence: TGTGCCAGCAGCGCTAGAACCTTGGGACAGGGGAGTTCAGGGGCCAACGTCCTGACTTTC.

In its sample, this clone was seen a few times. The gene calls are TRBV7-8 and TRBJ1-5; D is uncertain. This CDR3 spans 15 amino acids. Trimming took 1 base from V and 3 from J, leaving 10 bases between them. Germline-derived CDR1 and CDR2 are SGHVS and FQNEAQ. CDR3 loop: CASSLGYGDNQPQHF. The CDR3 bases are TGTGCCAGCAGCTTAGGATACGGAGACAATCAGCCCCAGCATTTT.

J is TRBJ2-1 and V is TRBV29-1; D is unclear. The CDR3 is made up of 13 amino acids. Germline CDR1 reads SQVTM; CDR2 reads ANQGSEA. Trimming stripped 5 bases from V and 4 bases from J, with 12 bases between. The CDR3: CSVRIPHYNEQFF. Written as DNA, the CDR3 is TGCAGCGTTCGCATTCCCCATTACAATGAGCAGTTCTTC.

V is TRBV9 and J is TRBJ1-1; 8 positions match TRBD1. This CDR3 contains 14 residues. Germline V CDR1 and CDR2: SGDLS, YYNGEE. Trimming at V came to 2 bases and at J to 1 base, leaving 1 base not matched to a gene. The CDR3 region is CASSVGQGNTEAFF. As DNA, the CDR3 is TGTGCCAGCAGCGTTGGACAGGGGAACACTGAAGCTTTCTTT.

This chain uses TRBV9 with TRBJ2-2; 12 bases are a match to TRBD2. This CDR3 has 18 amino acids. The germline gives CDR1 SGDLS, CDR2 YYNGEE. Trimming removed 0 bases from V and 6 bases from J; junction bases left unmatched: 9. CDR3 sequence reads: CASSVEASGRAPAGELFF. DNA for the CDR3: TGTGCCAGCAGCGTAGAGGCTAGCGGGAGGGCCCCAGCCGGGGAGCTGTTTTTT.

The chain recombines TRBV6-5 with TRBJ2-1, with D unresolved. CDR1 and CDR2 from the germline V gene are MNHEY and SVGAGI. The V end lost 2 bases, the J end lost 4 bases, and 12 bases lay between the germline ends. This CDR3 contains 15 residues. The CDR3 loop reads CASSYEGSAYNEQFF. The CDR3 nucleotides are TGTGCCAGCAGTTACGAAGGGTCAGCATACAATGAGCAGTTCTTC.

CDR3 residues: CASRHSGSYSYEQYF. In nucleotides, the CDR3 is TGTGCCAGCAGACATAGCGGGAGCTACTCCTACGAGCAGTACTTC. The chain combines TRBV7-9 with TRBJ2-7; 9 nucleotides align to TRBD2. The V segment lost 6 bases and the J segment 0 bases; nucleotides outside the gene matches: 6. CDR3 length equals 15 residues. Germline V gives CDR1 SEHNR, CDR2 FQNEAQ (reference sequence).

The chain links TRBV19 to TRBJ2-1; no clear D gene. The length of the CDR3 is 13 residues. Germline V gives CDR1 LNHDA, CDR2 SQIVND (reference sequence). V lost 8 bases to trimming and J lost 0 bases, with 8 bases between them. CDR3 sequence reads: CASASSSYNEQFF. The CDR3 DNA reads as TGTGCCAGTGCTTCGAGCTCCTACAATGAGCAGTTCTTC.

The chain links TRBV30 to TRBJ2-1; TRBD2 is a possible D gene (6 bases). The CDR3 spans 16 residues. The ends were cut back, 0 bases at V and 7 bases at J, with 19 bases in the middle. Per the germline V gene, CDR1 is GTSNPN and CDR2 is SVGIG (reference sequence). The CDR3: CAWSVPLGTYLNEQFF. CDR3 coding DNA: TGTGCCTGGAGTGTCCCCCTCGGGACTTACTTGAATGAGCAGTTCTTC. Filled out from reference TRBV30 and TRBJ2-1, the complete variable domain reads SQTIHQWPATLVQPVGSPLSLECTVEGTSNPNLYWYRQAAGRGLQLLFYSVGIGQISSEVPQNLSASRPQDRQFILSSKKLLLSDSGFYLCAWSVPLGTYLNEQFFGPGTRLTVL.

The chain recombines TRBV27 with TRBJ1-1, with a weak D call TRBD1 (5 bases). V was cut by 6 bases and J by 6 bases, with 17 bases left in between. Per germline, CDR1 MNHEY and CDR2 SMNVEV (reference sequence). This CDR3 contains 14 residues. Here the CDR3 DNA reads TGTGCCAGCAGCTACCCGGCAACGGGGGCTGAAGCTTTCTTT. Its translation is CASSYPATGAEAFF.

The chain joins TRBV19 to TRBJ2-7; D call uncertain. CDR3 length: 14 amino acids. The V end lost 0 bases, the J end lost 7 bases, and 13 bases lay between the germline ends. The V gene's germline CDR1 is LNHDA and CDR2 SQIVND (reference sequence). DNA for the CDR3: TGTGCCAGTAGTATAGATCTGGAAGACGAAGAGCAGTACTTC. This encodes CASSIDLEDEEQYF.

A single count supports this clone. This sequence joins TRBV27 and TRBJ2-1, with D unresolved. CDR1 is MNHEY, CDR2 SMNVEV, per germline (reference sequence). Trimming left V 6 bases short and J 9 bases short, with 9 bases between. The CDR3 length is 11 residues. The DNA of the CDR3 is TGTGCCAGCAGCTGGGGATCTGAGCAGTTCTTC. This gives the protein CASSWGSEQFF.

This clone has just one count. The J gene is TRBJ2-3, the V gene TRBV4-1; 10 bases agree with TRBD2. V trimming: 4 bases; J trimming: 0 bases; junction bases outside the gene matches: 7. This CDR3 has 17 residues. Germline V gene sequence: CDR1 MGHRA, CDR2 YSYEKL. Written as DNA, the CDR3 is TGCGCCAGCAGCCTCGGGACTAGCGCCCCTAGCACAGATACGCAGTATTTT. Its translation is CASSLGTSAPSTDTQYF.

The gene calls are TRBV19 and TRBJ2-3; D call uncertain. Germline CDR1 LNHDA, CDR2 SQIVND (reference sequence). CDR3 length equals 13 residues. The V end lost 5 bases, the J end lost 0 bases, and 6 bases lay between the germline ends. CDR3 region: CASSGGSTDTQYF. The CDR3 DNA reads TGTGCCAGTAGTGGCGGAAGCACAGATACGCAGTATTTT.

The V call is TRBV27, the J call TRBJ2-1; perhaps TRBD2 as D (6 bases). Trimming shortened V by 4 bases and J by 1 base, and 8 bases separated the two germline ends. Germline CDR1 and CDR2: MNHEY and SMNVEV (reference sequence). The CDR3 has 14 amino acids. CDR3 DNA: TGTGCCAGCAGTTCTGGACTATCCTACAATGAGCAGTTCTTC. Protein sequence: CASSSGLSYNEQFF.

The chain couples TRBV5-1 to TRBJ1-1; D not resolved. Trimming pared 0 bases from V and 7 bases from J, leaving 16 bases between. Germline V gene sequence: CDR1 SGHRS, CDR2 YFSETQ. The CDR3 has 15 residues. Here the CDR3 reads CASSLASRFTNEAFF. The CDR3 nucleotides are TGCGCCAGCAGCTTGGCTAGCAGATTTACTAATGAAGCTTTCTTT.

V and J are TRBV2 and TRBJ2-1, with D perhaps TRBD1 or TRBD2 (5 bases each). V shed 9 bases and J shed 9 bases, with 18 bases lying between them. Germline V gene data show CDR1 as SNHLY and CDR2 as FYNNEI. The CDR3 sequence is 13 residues long. CDR3 coding DNA: TGTGCCAGAGAACGTCCCATTGGGGGTGAGCAGTTCTTC. Translated, it gives CARERPIGGEQFF.

V usage is TRBV28 and J usage is TRBJ2-5, with a possible D match to TRBD2 (6 bases). CDR1 and CDR2 from the germline V gene are MDHEN and SYDVKM. Between the trimmed V and J ends, which lost 7 bases and 5 bases, there was a span of 17 bases. This CDR3 has 14 amino acids. The CDR3 region is CASTLGGAYETQYF. The CDR3 coding sequence is TGTGCCAGCACCCTGGGGGGAGCTTACGAGACCCAGTACTTC.

V usage is TRBV5-1 and J usage is TRBJ1-3, with a tentative D call TRBD1 (5 bases). The germline V gene has CDR1 SGHRS and CDR2 YFSETQ. The CDR3 is 16 residues long. The germline V and J ends were trimmed by 1 base and 1 base, with 12 bases remaining between them. The DNA of the CDR3 is TGCGCCAGCAGCTTGAGGGGAACGGGGTCTGGAAACACCATATATTTT. This translates into CASSLRGTGSGNTIYF. The whole variable domain, remainder taken from reference TRBV5-1 and TRBJ1-3, is KAGVTQTPRYLIKTRGQQVTLSCSPISGHRSVSWYQQTPGQGLQFLFEYFSETQRNKGNFPGRFSGRQFSNSRSEMNVSTLELGDSALYLCASSLRGTGSGNTIYFGEGSWLTVV.

The table lists this clone with a few counts. The chain recombines TRBV5-6 with TRBJ1-2, with D unresolved. The V end was cut by 5 bases, the J end by 2 bases, with 10 bases between. The CDR3 contains 13 residues. Germline V gene lookup returns CDR1 SGHDT and CDR2 YYEEEE. In DNA, the CDR3 is TGTGCCAGCAGATCCGACATAAACTATGGCTACACCTTC. As protein: CASRSDINYGYTF.

The chain carries TRBV19 and TRBJ1-4; TRBD1 agrees at 7 bases. The junction had 10 bases not matched to a gene; V was cut back by 3 bases and J by 3 bases. There are 17 residues in the CDR3. Per germline, CDR1 LNHDA and CDR2 SQIVND (reference sequence). CDR3 nucleotides: TGTGCCAGTAGTATCGGCCCGAAGGGGGCCGCTAATGAAAAACTGTTTTTT. It translates to CASSIGPKGAANEKLFF.

The CDR3 DNA follows: TGTGCCAGCAGCGTAGGTGACAATGAGCAGTTCTTC. Amino acid sequence: CASSVGDNEQFF. V gene TRBV9 combines with J gene TRBJ2-1; D is undetermined. CDR1 and CDR2 from the germline V gene are SGDLS and YYNGEE. The CDR3 runs to 12 residues. V lost 0 bases, J lost 5 bases, and 3 bases lay in between.

This chain links TRBV11-2 with TRBJ2-7, with TRBD2 as a possible D gene (5 bases). This CDR3 is 14 amino acids long. The V and J ends lost 2 bases and 4 bases respectively, with 12 bases between them. The V gene's germline CDR1 is SGHAT and CDR2 FQNNGV. The CDR3 DNA reads TGTGCCAGCAGCTTACACCCTGGGAGTTACGAGCAGTACTTC. Residues: CASSLHPGSYEQYF.

The rearrangement uses TRBV28 and TRBJ2-3, with TRBD2 identical over 9 bases. This CDR3 has 16 residues. J was trimmed by 4 bases and V by 6 bases; bases with no gene match: 11. Germline values: CDR1 MDHEN, CDR2 SYDVKM. DNA of the CDR3: TGTGCCAGCAGCCAATTAGCGGGGGAGGGCCCAGATACGCAGTATTTT. Translated: CASSQLAGEGPDTQYF. The variable domain in full, with the rest retrieved from reference TRBV28 and TRBJ2-3, is DVKVTQSSRYLVKRTGEKVFLECVQDMDHENMFWYRQDPGLGLRLIYFSYDVKMKEKGDIPEGYSVSREKKERFSLILESASTNQTSMYLCASSQLAGEGPDTQYFGPGTRLTVL.

The chain carries TRBV5-1 and TRBJ1-1; TRBD1 matches 8 bases. The CDR3 totals 15 residues. Germline V gene data show CDR1 as SGHRS and CDR2 as YFSETQ. Germline trimming cut 2 bases from V and 1 base from J; bases unmatched to any gene: 4. As DNA, the CDR3 is TGCGCCAGCAGCTTCGAAGGGACAGGGAACACTGAAGCTTTCTTT. Its protein is CASSFEGTGNTEAFF.

The rearrangement uses TRBV5-4 and TRBJ1-1; 10 bases map to TRBD1. Germline CDR1 is SGHNT and CDR2 is YYREEE (reference sequence). This CDR3 is 15 amino acids long. V was clipped by 0 bases and J by 4 bases; unmatched bases: 3. DNA of the CDR3: TGTGCCAGCAGCTTGGGACAGGGGGCGCCCACTGAAGCTTTCTTT. Translated: CASSLGQGAPTEAFF.

The chain uses TRBV10-2 and TRBJ1-1; perhaps TRBD1 as D (5 bases). Trimming left V 4 bases short and J 6 bases short, with 9 bases between. This CDR3 contains 12 residues. Germline CDR1 and CDR2: WSHSY and SAAADI. The CDR3 spells CASSGGVAEAFF. CDR3 coding DNA: TGCGCCAGCAGTGGGGGGGTAGCTGAAGCTTTCTTT.

The V and J genes are TRBV9 and TRBJ2-3, with a weak D call TRBD2 (7 bases). The CDR3 is 16 residues long. With 0 bases removed from V and 1 base from J, the gap between germline ends came to 12 bases. The germline CDR1 and CDR2 sequences are SGDLS and YYNGEE. The CDR3 DNA is TGTGCCAGCAGCGTAGGCCCGGGGGGCGGCACAGATACGCAGTATTTT. Translation: CASSVGPGGGTDTQYF.